This T cell receptor beta chain was recorded in a study of shared clonotypes between healthy human individuals. For the study at large: There were three CD4 naive, three CD4 memory, two CD8 naive and one CD8 memory plates per donor. Findings and limits, study-wide: A few donors held around 5% of naive CD4 clonotypes in common. Clonotype sharing among donors likely depends on sequencing depth.

Authors' processing steps: Filtering differed for immunoSEQ, which gave only junction sequences without quality scores. This table comes from immunoSEQ multiplex PCR, and its TCRdb copy is limited to in-frame clones, with some not included. That table gives V, J and clone size, and the DNA gave D and trimming. The data hold roughly 680,000 clones, with approximately 72% observed a single time. With respect to this clone: What it binds is not known.

The CDR3 runs 13 residues. With 4 bases removed from V and 4 bases from J, the gap between germline ends came to 10 bases. Per germline, CDR1 MGHRA and CDR2 YSYEKL. Input material: memory CD4+ T cells sorted from blood. Sample subset: CD45RA-negative fraction. The source is a young woman in good health. This chain joins TRBV4-1 and TRBJ2-5; the D gene could be TRBD1 or TRBD2 (5 bases each). The CDR3 bases are TGCGCCAGCAGCCGGGCAGGGAGAGAGACCCAGTACTTC. The encoded protein is CASSRAGRETQYF.